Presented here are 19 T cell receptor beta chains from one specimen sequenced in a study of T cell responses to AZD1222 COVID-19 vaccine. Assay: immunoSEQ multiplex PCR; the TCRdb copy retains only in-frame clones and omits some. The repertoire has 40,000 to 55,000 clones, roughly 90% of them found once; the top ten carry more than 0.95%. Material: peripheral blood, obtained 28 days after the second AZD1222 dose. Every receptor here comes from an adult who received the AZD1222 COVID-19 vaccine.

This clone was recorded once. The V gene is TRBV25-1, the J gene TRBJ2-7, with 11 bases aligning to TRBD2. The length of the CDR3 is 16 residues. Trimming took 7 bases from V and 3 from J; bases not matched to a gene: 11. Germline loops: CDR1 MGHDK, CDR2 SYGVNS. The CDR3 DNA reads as TGTGCCAGCATTCTTAGCGGGAGGGCCAGTTTCTACGAGCAGTACTTC. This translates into CASILSGRASFYEQYF.

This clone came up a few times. As DNA, the CDR3 is TGTGCCAGCACCGTCCGACGGGGGGACTACGAGCAGTACTTC. It is translated as CASTVRRGDYEQYF. The chain combines TRBV28 with TRBJ2-7; 7 nucleotides agree with TRBD2. Germline V gene sequence: CDR1 MDHEN, CDR2 SYDVKM. There are 14 residues in the CDR3. V trimming: 7 bases; J trimming: 3 bases; junction bases outside the gene matches: 9. Combining the CDR3 with reference TRBV28 and TRBJ2-7 gives the whole variable domain DVKVTQSSRYLVKRTGEKVFLECVQDMDHENMFWYRQDPGLGLRLIYFSYDVKMKEKGDIPEGYSVSREKKERFSLILESASTNQTSMYLCASTVRRGDYEQYFGPGTRLTVT.

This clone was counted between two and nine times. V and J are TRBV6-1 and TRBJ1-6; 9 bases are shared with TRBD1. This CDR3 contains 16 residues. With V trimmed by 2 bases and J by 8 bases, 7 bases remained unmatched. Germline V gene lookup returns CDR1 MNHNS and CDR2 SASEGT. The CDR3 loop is CASSESPRQGDSPLHF. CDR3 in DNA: TGTGCCAGCAGTGAATCACCCAGACAGGGGGATTCACCCCTCCACTTT.

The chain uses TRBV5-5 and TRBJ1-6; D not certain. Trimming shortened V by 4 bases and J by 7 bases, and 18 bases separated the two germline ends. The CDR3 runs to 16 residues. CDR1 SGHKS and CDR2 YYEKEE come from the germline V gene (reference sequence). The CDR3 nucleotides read TGTGCCAGCAGCCGGGATATCGGGTTTGGGAATTCACCCCTCCACTTT. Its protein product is CASSRDIGFGNSPLHF. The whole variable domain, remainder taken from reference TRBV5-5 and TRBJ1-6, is DAGVTQSPTHLIKTRGQQVTLRCSPISGHKSVSWYQQVLGQGPQFIFQYYEKEERGRGNFPDRFSARQFPNYSSELNVNALLLGDSALYLCASSRDIGFGNSPLHFGNGTRLTVT.

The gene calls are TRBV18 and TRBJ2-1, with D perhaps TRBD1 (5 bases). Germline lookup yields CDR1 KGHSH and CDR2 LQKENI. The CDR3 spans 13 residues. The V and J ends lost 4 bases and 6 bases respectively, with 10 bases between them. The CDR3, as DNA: TGTGCCAGCTCACTCAGCCAGGGCAATGAGCAGTTCTTC. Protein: CASSLSQGNEQFF.

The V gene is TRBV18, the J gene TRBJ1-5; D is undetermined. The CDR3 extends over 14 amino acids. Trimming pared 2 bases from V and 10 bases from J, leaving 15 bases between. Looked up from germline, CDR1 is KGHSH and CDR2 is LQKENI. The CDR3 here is CASSPDRSTPPQHF. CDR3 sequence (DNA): TGTGCCAGCTCACCAGATCGGTCCACTCCACCCCAGCATTTT.

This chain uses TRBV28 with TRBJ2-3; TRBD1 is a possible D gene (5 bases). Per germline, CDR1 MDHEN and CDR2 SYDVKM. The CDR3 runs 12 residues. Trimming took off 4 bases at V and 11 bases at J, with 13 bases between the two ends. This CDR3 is CASSSRIRGQYF. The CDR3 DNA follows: TGTGCCAGCAGTTCACGGATAAGGGGGCAGTATTTT. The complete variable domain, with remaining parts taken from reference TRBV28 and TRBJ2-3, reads DVKVTQSSRYLVKRTGEKVFLECVQDMDHENMFWYRQDPGLGLRLIYFSYDVKMKEKGDIPEGYSVSREKKERFSLILESASTNQTSMYLCASSSRIRGQYFGPGTRLTVL.

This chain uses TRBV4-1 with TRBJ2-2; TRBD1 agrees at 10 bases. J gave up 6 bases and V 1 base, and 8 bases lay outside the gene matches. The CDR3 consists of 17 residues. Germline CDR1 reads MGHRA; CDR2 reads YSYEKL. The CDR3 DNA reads TGCGCCAGCAGCCAAGTCCTGCGACAGGGGGCTTCCGGGGAGCTGTTTTTT. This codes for CASSQVLRQGASGELFF.

The CDR3 region is CASSVGGISNQPQHF. The CDR3 nucleotides are TGTGCCAGCAGCGTAGGAGGGATTAGCAATCAGCCCCAGCATTTT. This chain links TRBV9 with TRBJ1-5; D is unclear. This CDR3 has 15 amino acids. Germline V gene data show CDR1 as SGDLS and CDR2 as YYNGEE. V shed 0 bases and J shed 0 bases, with 7 bases lying between them.

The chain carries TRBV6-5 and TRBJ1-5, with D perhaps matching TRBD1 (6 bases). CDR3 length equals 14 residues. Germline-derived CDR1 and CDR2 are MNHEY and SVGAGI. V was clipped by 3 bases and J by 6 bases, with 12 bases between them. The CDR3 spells CASSYIGGGQPQHF. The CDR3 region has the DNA TGTGCCAGCAGTTATATAGGGGGAGGTCAGCCCCAGCATTTT.

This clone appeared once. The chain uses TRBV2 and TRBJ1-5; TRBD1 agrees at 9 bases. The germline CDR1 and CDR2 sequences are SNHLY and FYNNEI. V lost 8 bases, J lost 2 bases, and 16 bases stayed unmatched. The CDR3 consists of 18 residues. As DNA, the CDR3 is TGTGCCAGCGCTTCGTTTAGGACAGGGGCGGGTGGCAATCAGCCCCAGCATTTT. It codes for CASASFRTGAGGNQPQHF.

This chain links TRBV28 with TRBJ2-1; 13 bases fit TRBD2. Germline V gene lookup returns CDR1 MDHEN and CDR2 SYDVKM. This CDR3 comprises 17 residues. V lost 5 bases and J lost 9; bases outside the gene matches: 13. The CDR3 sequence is CASSLIQGLAGVGEQFF. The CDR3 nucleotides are TGTGCCAGCAGTCTAATACAAGGACTAGCGGGAGTAGGTGAGCAGTTCTTC.

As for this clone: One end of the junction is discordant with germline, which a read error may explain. CDR3 loop: CAGSPGTGPSSGAKNIQYF. Here the CDR3 DNA reads TGTGCCGGCAGTCCGGGGACAGGGCCAAGTTCAGGAGCCAAAAACATTCAGTACTTC. The chain joins TRBV6-2 or TRBV6-3 to TRBJ2-4; 9 nucleotides align to TRBD1. The CDR3 runs to 19 residues. Germline CDR1 is MNHEY and CDR2 is SVGEGT.

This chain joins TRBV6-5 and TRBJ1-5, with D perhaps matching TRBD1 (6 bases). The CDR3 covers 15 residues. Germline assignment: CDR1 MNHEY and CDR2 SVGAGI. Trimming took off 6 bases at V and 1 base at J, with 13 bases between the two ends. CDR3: CASSRAGASNQPQHF. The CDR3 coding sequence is TGTGCCAGCAGCCGAGCAGGGGCCAGCAATCAGCCCCAGCATTTT.

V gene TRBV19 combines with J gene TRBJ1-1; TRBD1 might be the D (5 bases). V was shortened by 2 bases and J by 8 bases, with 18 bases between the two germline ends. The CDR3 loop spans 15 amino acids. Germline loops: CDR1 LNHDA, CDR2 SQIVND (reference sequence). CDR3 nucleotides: TGTGCCAGTAGTATATCAAGGGGACTAAGAGGGGAAGCTTTCTTT. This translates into CASSISRGLRGEAFF. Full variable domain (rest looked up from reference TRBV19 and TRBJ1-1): DGGITQSPKYLFRKEGQNVTLSCEQNLNHDAMYWYRQDPGQGLRLIYYSQIVNDFQKGDIAEGYSVSREKKESFPLTVTSAQKNPTAFYLCASSISRGLRGEAFFGQGTRLTVV.

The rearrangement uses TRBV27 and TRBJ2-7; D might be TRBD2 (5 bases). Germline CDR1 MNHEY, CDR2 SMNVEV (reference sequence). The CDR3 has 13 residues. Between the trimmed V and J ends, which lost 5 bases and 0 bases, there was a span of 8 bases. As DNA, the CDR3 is TGTGCCAGCAGTAGCGGAGGCTCCTACGAGCAGTACTTC. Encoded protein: CASSSGGSYEQYF.

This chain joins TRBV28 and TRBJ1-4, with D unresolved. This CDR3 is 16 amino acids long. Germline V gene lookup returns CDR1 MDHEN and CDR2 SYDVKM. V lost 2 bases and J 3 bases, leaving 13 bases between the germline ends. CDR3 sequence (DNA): TGTGCCAGCAGTTTACCACAGACGCGCCCTAATGAAAAACTGTTTTTT. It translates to CASSLPQTRPNEKLFF.

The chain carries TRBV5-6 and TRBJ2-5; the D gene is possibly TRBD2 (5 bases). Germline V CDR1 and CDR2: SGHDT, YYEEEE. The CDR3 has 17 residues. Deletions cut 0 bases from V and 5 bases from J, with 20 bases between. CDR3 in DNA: TGTGCCAGCAGCTTGGCCCTCGGCACAACGAGGGTGGAGACCCAGTACTTC. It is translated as CASSLALGTTRVETQYF.

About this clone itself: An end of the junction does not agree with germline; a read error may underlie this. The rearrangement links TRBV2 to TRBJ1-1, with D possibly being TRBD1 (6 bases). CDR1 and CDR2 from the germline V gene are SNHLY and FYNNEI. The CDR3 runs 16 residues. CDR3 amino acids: CASSQALGGGYSSTFF. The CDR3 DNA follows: TGTGCCAGCAGTCAAGCCCTTGGTGGGGGCTACTCTTCGACTTTCTTT.